This T cell receptor (beta chain) was documented in a study of T cell responses to AZD1222 COVID-19 vaccine. Study-wide results and limits: Spike-specific TCR breadth and depth both grew after two AZD1222 doses.

Trimming removed 4 bases from V and 4 bases from J, with 13 bases in between. Germline assignment: CDR1 MNHEY and CDR2 SMNVEV (reference sequence). The CDR3 spans 14 residues. Regarding this clone: What it binds is unknown.

TCRdb's table, derived via immunoSEQ multiplex PCR, lists solely in-frame clones and lacks some. This table has around 60,000 clones, about 93% appearing once. The clonotype comes from an adult who received the MenACWY meningococcal vaccine as a control. The specimen was peripheral blood, collected 28 days after the second dose of the MenACWY control vaccine. V is TRBV27 and J is TRBJ2-5; D uncertain. The CDR3 region is CASSSAGLPETQYF. The CDR3 DNA reads TGTGCCAGCAGTTCCGCCGGTCTTCCAGAGACCCAGTACTTC.